The entry below gives a single T cell receptor beta chain sequence along with its context. The sample originates from a study of blood T cell repertoires in COVID-19. Clones were read by immunoSEQ multiplex PCR, and TCRdb kept only the in-frame ones, dropping some. The sample lists under 200,000 clones; approximately 88% were seen once. CDR1 and CDR2 from the germline V gene are MNHEY and SVGEGT. Germline trimming cut 2 bases from V and 1 base from J; bases unmatched to any gene: 6. This CDR3 has 19 residues. The origin of this receptor is a woman in her forties or fifties who had recovered from COVID-19. The J gene is TRBJ2-3, the V gene TRBV6-2 or TRBV6-3; 16 nucleotides match TRBD2. Sequenced input: PBMCs or T cells enriched from blood (not recorded which). The CDR3 reads CASSYPGTSGGAGTDTQYF. In DNA, the CDR3 is TGTGCCAGCAGTTACCCGGGGACTAGCGGGGGGGCTGGCACAGATACGCAGTATTTT.